These 27 T cell receptor beta chains came from one sample sequenced in a study of Ad26.COV2.S vaccination and SARS-CoV-2 variants. Noted treatment: some 19 received Ad26.COV2.S at low or high dose, single or two shots; 5 received placebo; per-sample allocation not given. Day 63 after the first injection of vaccine or placebo was the sampling time. Sequencing was performed with immunoSEQ multiplex PCR; in TCRdb, only in-frame clones are kept and a portion is missing. Of about 680,000 clones in the sample, more than 80% are singletons; the top ten hold about 1.5%. The specimen was peripheral blood, collected in a trial of Ad26.COV2.S vaccine versus placebo. The source of these receptors is a person aged 18-65 years who received the Ad26.COV2.S COVID-19 vaccine or a placebo.

The J gene is TRBJ2-1, the V gene TRBV6-5, with D tentatively TRBD1 or TRBD2 (5 bases each). Germline V gene sequence: CDR1 MNHEY, CDR2 SVGAGI. The ends were cut back, 5 bases at V and 15 bases at J, with 17 bases in the middle. The CDR3 has 12 residues. CDR3 protein: CASSRNPGRPFF. CDR3 in DNA: TGTGCCAGCAGTCGAAATCCGGGACGGCCGTTCTTC.

The table lists this clone with a count of one. The CDR3 reads CSASIRTGLGETQYF. CDR3 nucleotide sequence: TGCAGTGCGAGTATTAGGACGGGGCTAGGCGAGACCCAGTACTTC. The chain is built from TRBV20-1 and TRBJ2-5; perhaps D is TRBD1 or TRBD2 (5 bases each). The germline CDR1 and CDR2 sequences are DFQATT and SNEGSKA (reference sequence). The CDR3 is 15 residues long. The V end lost 6 bases, the J end lost 5 bases, and 22 bases lay between the germline ends.

The chain couples TRBV7-3 to TRBJ2-3; TRBD1 matches 9 bases. Losses at the gene ends were 5 bases for V and 7 bases for J; bases not matched to a gene: 7. CDR3 length: 14 residues. Germline V gene lookup returns CDR1 SGHTA and CDR2 FQGTGA. The CDR3 DNA follows: TGTGCCAGCAGCATAGACAGGGGGGCGTATACGCAGTATTTT. Its translation is CASSIDRGAYTQYF.

The chain links TRBV5-4 to TRBJ1-1, with 9 bases lining up with TRBD1. This CDR3 has 15 amino acids. After removal of 4 bases from V and 5 bases from J, the junction contained 9 bases not matched to a gene. Germline V gives CDR1 SGHNT, CDR2 YYREEE (reference sequence). The CDR3 spells CASSLDGQGRTEAFF. Here the CDR3 DNA reads TGTGCCAGCAGCCTGGACGGACAGGGGAGGACTGAAGCTTTCTTT.

The J gene is TRBJ1-2, the V gene TRBV7-8, with a weak D call TRBD1 (5 bases). Deletions cut 5 bases from V and 8 bases from J, with 18 bases between. Looked up from germline, CDR1 is SGHVS and CDR2 is FQNEAQ. CDR3 size: 14 residues. CDR3: CASSQTTTGEGYTF. The CDR3 coding sequence is TGTGCCAGCAGCCAAACGACGACGGGGGAGGGCTACACCTTC. Variable domain in full (rest from reference TRBV7-8 and TRBJ1-2): GAGVSQSPRYKVAKRGQDVALRCDPISGHVSLFWYQQALGQGPEFLTYFQNEAQLDKSGLPSDRFFAERPEGSVSTLKIQRTQQEDSAVYLCASSQTTTGEGYTFGSGTRLTVV.

Comments on this clone: The same CDR3 is also encoded by other DNA sequences in this sample. The V gene is TRBV9, the J gene TRBJ2-3, with D unclear. CDR1 and CDR2 (germline): SGDLS, YYNGEE. The CDR3 sequence is 12 residues long. Deletions cut 0 bases from V and 5 bases from J, with 4 bases between. CDR3: CASSVEGDTQYF. The DNA for the CDR3 is TGTGCCAGCAGCGTAGAGGGAGATACGCAGTATTTT.

The rearrangement uses TRBV6-5 and TRBJ1-5; no clear D gene. The CDR3 length is 15 residues. V was clipped by 2 bases and J by 2 bases, with 10 bases between them. CDR1 and CDR2 from the germline V gene are MNHEY and SVGAGI. Here the CDR3 DNA reads TGTGCCAGCAGTTACGTGGGAGTGGGCAATCAGCCCCAGCATTTT. This encodes CASSYVGVGNQPQHF.

The rearrangement joins TRBV3-1 (or the pseudogene TRBV3-2) to TRBJ1-1; D may be TRBD1 (6 bases). The CDR3 totals 14 residues. Between the trimmed V and J ends, which lost 1 base and 2 bases, there was a span of 8 bases. Looked up from germline, CDR1 is LGHDT and CDR2 is YNNKEL (reference sequence). CDR3 protein: CASSQAGANTEAFF. The CDR3 DNA sequence: TGTGCCAGCAGCCAAGCGGGGGCCAACACTGAAGCTTTCTTT.

This sequence joins TRBV30 and TRBJ1-6, with 12 bases aligning to TRBD1. This CDR3 region has 15 residues. In germline, CDR1 is GTSNPN, CDR2 SVGIG (reference sequence). With 8 bases clipped from V and 14 bases from J, the junction kept 16 bases outside the gene matches. The CDR3 is CASIVWGQGAEALHF. The CDR3 nucleotides read TGTGCCAGTATTGTGTGGGGACAGGGGGCCGAAGCCCTCCACTTT.

This chain joins TRBV6-5 and TRBJ2-5, with D tentatively TRBD2 (6 bases). Germline CDR1 is MNHEY and CDR2 is SVGAGI. Trimming pared 8 bases from V and 5 bases from J, leaving 15 bases between. CDR3 length: 13 residues. The CDR3 nucleotides read TGTGCCAGCCGATTTCAGGGAGGCGAGACCCAGTACTTC. Protein product: CASRFQGGETQYF.

The rearrangement joins TRBV6-5 to TRBJ1-1; D uncertain. Trimming shortened V by 0 bases and J by 3 bases, and 5 bases separated the two germline ends. Germline CDR1 reads MNHEY; CDR2 reads SVGAGI. CDR3 length equals 13 residues. The CDR3 loop is CASSYSLDTEAFF. CDR3 nucleotide sequence: TGTGCCAGCAGTTACTCCCTAGACACTGAAGCTTTCTTT.

This clone has a single count. The chain recombines TRBV19 with TRBJ2-1; no firm D call. The CDR3 is 14 residues long. From germline, CDR1 is LNHDA and CDR2 SQIVND (reference sequence). Trimming removed 5 bases at V and 5 bases at J, with 13 bases between. The CDR3 DNA follows: TGTGCCAGTAGTCCCCTCCTATGGGACAATGAGCAGTTCTTC. This sequence encodes CASSPLLWDNEQFF.

The V call is TRBV4-2, the J call TRBJ1-1; D is unclear. The V end lost 2 bases, the J end lost 2 bases, and 0 bases lay between the germline ends. This CDR3 is built from 11 residues. CDR1 LGHNA and CDR2 YNFKEQ come from the germline V gene. CDR3 sequence: CASSQNTEAFF. The CDR3 nucleotides are TGTGCCAGCAGCCAAAACACTGAAGCTTTCTTT.

The chain uses TRBV27 and TRBJ2-7; possibly TRBD2 for D (6 bases). Germline assignment: CDR1 MNHEY and CDR2 SMNVEV (reference sequence). CDR3 length equals 14 residues. The ends were cut back, 3 bases at V and 7 bases at J, with 16 bases in the middle. The CDR3 coding sequence is TGTGCCAGCAGTTTCGGGACTCTTGGTGGGGAGCAGTACTTC. Encoded protein: CASSFGTLGGEQYF.

This clone was seen a few times. The same CDR3 is also encoded by other DNA sequences in this sample. V is TRBV7-2 and J is TRBJ2-2; weak D call: TRBD2 (5 bases). The V and J ends lost 2 bases and 1 base respectively, with 8 bases between them. Germline lookup yields CDR1 SGHTA and CDR2 FQGNSA. The CDR3 is 15 residues long. The CDR3 reads CASSLTSGNTGELFF. CDR3 sequence (DNA): TGTGCCAGCAGCTTAACCAGCGGGAACACCGGGGAGCTGTTTTTT.

The chain links TRBV27 to TRBJ1-1; D not resolved. CDR1 is MNHEY and CDR2 is SMNVEV in the germline V gene (reference sequence). Trimming left V 2 bases short and J 3 bases short, with 7 bases between. The CDR3 contains 13 residues. CDR3 sequence: CASSLAYDTEAFF. Here the CDR3 DNA reads TGTGCCAGCAGTTTAGCGTATGACACTGAAGCTTTCTTT.

The V call is TRBV5-1, the J call TRBJ1-1; D unresolved. Trimming left V 4 bases short and J 1 base short, with 11 bases between. Germline V gene sequence: CDR1 SGHRS, CDR2 YFSETQ. The CDR3 length is 14 residues. DNA of the CDR3: TGCGCCAGCAGCCCTGGCGGCGGGAACACTGAAGCTTTCTTT. Amino acid sequence: CASSPGGGNTEAFF.

The CDR3 here is CSVVPGPINTGELFF. DNA for the CDR3: TGCAGCGTTGTTCCGGGACCAATAAACACCGGGGAGCTGTTTTTT. The chain uses TRBV29-1 and TRBJ2-2, with D perhaps assigned TRBD1 or TRBD2 (5 bases each). The CDR3 has 15 residues. CDR1 and CDR2 from the germline V gene are SQVTM and ANQGSEA. V lost 4 bases, J lost 2 bases, and 14 bases lay in between.

The chain uses TRBV29-1 and TRBJ1-5; TRBD1 aligns across 7 bases. After removal of 4 bases from V and 5 bases from J, the junction contained 8 bases not matched to a gene. This CDR3 spans 14 amino acids. The germline V gene has CDR1 SQVTM and CDR2 ANQGSEA. CDR3 sequence: CSVVSDRTDQPQHF. CDR3 sequence (DNA): TGCAGCGTTGTATCGGACAGGACAGATCAGCCCCAGCATTTT.

The genes are TRBV30 and TRBJ1-5, with D hard to call. V shed 0 bases and J shed 2 bases, with 8 bases lying between them. The CDR3 totals 14 residues. From germline, CDR1 is GTSNPN and CDR2 SVGIG (reference sequence). Here the CDR3 reads CAWSVRNGNQPQHF. The CDR3 nucleotides are TGTGCCTGGAGTGTACGAAACGGCAATCAGCCCCAGCATTTT.

CDR3 nucleotides: TGTGCCAGTAGTACCACCCTAACTACGGCCGAGCAGTTCTTC. This gives the protein CASSTTLTTAEQFF. The gene calls are TRBV19 and TRBJ2-1; D is undetermined. The CDR3 totals 14 residues. Germline lookup yields CDR1 LNHDA and CDR2 SQIVND (reference sequence). Trimming shortened V by 4 bases and J by 10 bases, and 17 bases separated the two germline ends.

In its sample, this clone was seen a few times. This specimen includes other DNA sequences encoding the same CDR3. CDR3 in amino acids: CASSLVGNTGELFF. The CDR3 DNA is TGCGCCAGCAGCTTGGTTGGGAACACCGGGGAGCTGTTTTTT. The chain combines TRBV5-1 with TRBJ2-2; no reliable D call. The V gene lost 0 bases and the J gene lost 1 base, with 4 bases spanning the gap. CDR1 SGHRS and CDR2 YFSETQ come from the germline V gene. This CDR3 is 14 amino acids long.

V is TRBV5-6 and J is TRBJ1-2; the match to TRBD1 covers 7 bases. Germline V lookup: CDR1 SGHDT, CDR2 YYEEEE. The CDR3 is made up of 16 amino acids. V lost 1 base, J lost 4 bases, and 10 bases stayed unmatched. CDR3 in amino acids: CASSLPAEGATYGYTF. Here the CDR3 DNA reads TGTGCCAGCAGCTTGCCCGCCGAGGGGGCGACCTATGGCTACACCTTC.

The V gene is TRBV19, the J gene TRBJ1-5; D is undetermined. The CDR3 has 13 amino acids. Trimming took off 4 bases at V and 6 bases at J, with 10 bases between the two ends. Germline V gene data show CDR1 as LNHDA and CDR2 as SQIVND (reference sequence). In DNA, the CDR3 is TGTGCCAGTAGTAGGTTCGAGACTCAGCCCCAGCATTTT. Residues: CASSRFETQPQHF. The full variable domain, its missing parts supplied by reference TRBV19 and TRBJ1-5, is DGGITQSPKYLFRKEGQNVTLSCEQNLNHDAMYWYRQDPGQGLRLIYYSQIVNDFQKGDIAEGYSVSREKKESFPLTVTSAQKNPTAFYLCASSRFETQPQHFGDGTRLSIL.

The chain couples TRBV19 to TRBJ2-2; D is possibly TRBD1 (6 bases). The CDR3 has 16 amino acids. Deletions cut 8 bases from V and 0 bases from J, with 16 bases between. Per germline, CDR1 LNHDA and CDR2 SQIVND (reference sequence). The CDR3 reads CASAPRGTANTGELFF. In DNA form, the CDR3 reads TGTGCCAGTGCACCAAGGGGGACCGCGAACACCGGGGAGCTGTTTTTT. The full variable domain, with the rest looked up from reference TRBV19 and TRBJ2-2, is DGGITQSPKYLFRKEGQNVTLSCEQNLNHDAMYWYRQDPGQGLRLIYYSQIVNDFQKGDIAEGYSVSREKKESFPLTVTSAQKNPTAFYLCASAPRGTANTGELFFGEGSRLTVL.

The V and J genes are TRBV6-5 and TRBJ1-2, with D perhaps matching TRBD1 (5 bases). This CDR3 spans 14 amino acids. V gave up 8 bases and J gave up 4 bases, with 17 bases separating them. Per germline, CDR1 MNHEY and CDR2 SVGAGI. In DNA, the CDR3 is TGTGCCAGCCGCTTTAGGGCAGGGTCCTATGGCTACACCTTC. The encoded protein is CASRFRAGSYGYTF.

V is TRBV28 and J is TRBJ1-6, with a tentative D call TRBD1 (5 bases). The V and J ends lost 7 bases and 7 bases respectively, with 17 bases between them. CDR3 length: 15 residues. Germline V gene lookup returns CDR1 MDHEN and CDR2 SYDVKM. The CDR3 bases are TGTGCCAGCACACGAAGTTCCGGGGCAAATTCACCCCTCCACTTT. Protein: CASTRSSGANSPLHF.